The 4 T cell receptor beta chains listed next were all sequenced from one sample in a study of cytomegalovirus exposure and HLA in healthy donors. Vbeta (60) and Jbeta (13) primers were used in the PCR. Clones were read by immunoSEQ multiplex PCR, and TCRdb kept only the in-frame ones, dropping some. The sample data list about 130,000 clones. Sequencing used PBMCs. All receptors come from a young man in good health and CMV-seronegative.

The CDR3: CASSPLREDGYTF. Here the CDR3 DNA reads TGTGCCAGCTCACCACTCAGGGAAGATGGCTACACCTTC. This chain joins TRBV18 and TRBJ1-2; TRBD1 is a possible D gene (5 bases). The CDR3 has 13 amino acids. Deletions cut 1 base from V and 6 bases from J, with 9 bases between. Per the germline V gene, CDR1 is KGHSH and CDR2 is LQKENI.

The J gene is TRBJ1-1, the V gene TRBV6-5, with 7 positions matching TRBD1. The CDR3 sequence is 14 residues long. V gave up 5 bases and J gave up 4 bases; unmatched junction bases: 7. Germline CDR1 is MNHEY and CDR2 is SVGAGI. The CDR3 here is CASSDTGESTEAFF. Here the CDR3 DNA reads TGTGCCAGCAGTGATACAGGGGAAAGCACTGAAGCTTTCTTT.

The chain uses TRBV28 and TRBJ1-4; D might be TRBD1 (5 bases). Trimming took off 3 bases at V and 10 bases at J, with 9 bases between the two ends. The CDR3 sequence is 12 residues long. Germline V gives CDR1 MDHEN, CDR2 SYDVKM. This CDR3 is CASSLTGGKLFF. In nucleotides, the CDR3 is TGTGCCAGCAGTTTGACGGGGGGAAAACTGTTTTTT.

The chain links TRBV6-4 to TRBJ2-3, with a weak D call TRBD2 (5 bases). V was clipped by 4 bases and J by 0 bases, with 11 bases between them. Germline V CDR1 and CDR2: MRHNA, SNTAGT. There are 15 residues in the CDR3. CDR3 residues: CASSAGVRSTDTQYF. CDR3 sequence (DNA): TGTGCCAGCAGTGCCGGGGTGCGGAGCACAGATACGCAGTATTTT.